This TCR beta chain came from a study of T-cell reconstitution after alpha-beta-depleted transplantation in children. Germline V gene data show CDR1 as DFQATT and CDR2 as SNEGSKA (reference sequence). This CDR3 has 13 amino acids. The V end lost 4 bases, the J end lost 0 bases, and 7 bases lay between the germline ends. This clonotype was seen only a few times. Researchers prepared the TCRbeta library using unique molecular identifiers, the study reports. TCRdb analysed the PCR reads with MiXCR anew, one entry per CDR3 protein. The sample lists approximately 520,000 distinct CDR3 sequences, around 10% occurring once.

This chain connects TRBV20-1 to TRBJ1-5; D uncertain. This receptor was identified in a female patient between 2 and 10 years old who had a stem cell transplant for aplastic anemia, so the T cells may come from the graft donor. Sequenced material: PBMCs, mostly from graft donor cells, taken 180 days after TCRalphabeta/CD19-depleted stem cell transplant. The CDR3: CSANRDSNQPQHF. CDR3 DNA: TGCAGTGCTAACCGGGATAGCAATCAGCCCCAGCATTTT.